This TCR beta chain is drawn from a study of beta chain features in type 1 diabetes. The CDR3 length is 13 residues. The V gene lost 1 base and the J gene lost 3 bases, with 7 bases spanning the gap. Germline lookup yields CDR1 SGDLS and CDR2 YYNGEE. In this sample, this clone turned up a few times. Its specificity is not known. General study findings and limits: People with Type 1 diabetes carried modestly yet significantly shorter TCRB CDR3s in all four CD4+ subsets.

As every portion of the isolated RNA was reverse transcribed, the sequencing read expressed TCRB transcripts. The table came from immunoSEQ multiplex PCR; TCRdb's copy has only in-frame clones and leaves some out. The data show more than 550,000 clones, around 15% seen once. The sequence came from a man between 18 and 29 years old with type 1 diabetes. V and J are TRBV9 and TRBJ1-2; weak D call: TRBD1 (5 bases). The specimen sequenced was naive CD4+ T cells from blood. Written as DNA, the CDR3 is TGTGCCAGCAGCGTACTAGGGGACTATGGCTACACCTTC. It yields the protein CASSVLGDYGYTF.